This T cell receptor beta chain derives from a study of graft-versus-host responses after intestinal transplantation (dated by TCRdb to 2020 to 2023). Background on the whole study: The transplants that recipients got were multivisceral, liver-intestinal, or isolated intestinal. Graft-versus-host and host-versus-graft alloreactive T cell clones were tracked in the graft, circulation and bone marrow after intestinal transplantation using bulk TCR-beta CDR3 sequencing. Alloreactive clones were identified by sequencing pre-transplant mixed lymphocyte reaction products and comparing them with unstimulated pre-transplant donor and recipient T cells. Every recipient was given anti-thymocyte globulin induction, followed by around three years of maintenance tacrolimus and steroids. Instead of going to the commercial service, samples from a few later patients were sequenced in-house on an Illumina MiSeq and processed with MiXCR. The cohort enrolled 20 to 30 intestinal transplant recipients, one of whom was a retransplant, and a few patients without pretransplant specimens were excluded. Donor T cell macrochimerism was defined as a peak of at least 4% donor T cells among recipient peripheral blood mononuclear cells. Overall study outcomes, separate from this receptor: In the allografts of patients with donor T cell macrochimerism, GvH to HvG T cell clonal ratios were high. GvH clones were detected in recipient bone marrow, and some of these GvH clones were observed earlier in ileal mucosa or blood, consistent with an intestinal mucosal origin. Early after transplant, declines in HvG clones were associated with peak levels of circulating GvH clones. Conclusions were limited by the relatively low number and heterogeneity of intestinal transplant patients.

Per the publication, the time point label means: cells obtained before transplantation from donor or recipient. CD3+CD4+ and CD3+CD8+ populations were FACS-sorted from unstimulated pre-transplant donor and recipient cells taken from spleen or lymph nodes. Looking up the germline V gene yields CDR1 SGHTA and CDR2 FQGNSA. Trimming at the junction amounts to 4 bases on V and 1 base on J, and the germline ends lie 17 bases apart. Measured from the cysteine to the phenylalanine, the CDR3 is 16 residues long. Just CDR3 DNA is preserved here, 48 bases in frame from base 1. As for this clone: Its antigen target is currently unknown. No qualities accompany the bases; no much larger clone lies one base away.

Receptor libraries were prepared by the immunoSEQ multiplex PCR assay. For most patients, genomic DNA was isolated with the Qiagen DNeasy Blood and Tissue Kit and sent frozen to Adaptive Biotechnologies for TCR sequencing. Adaptive Biotechnologies carried out high-throughput TCR-beta CDR3 sequencing of genomic DNA for most patients. The source study handled its data this way. TCR sequencing data were retrieved from Adaptive's ImmunoSEQ software for some 17 patients, whereas a few other patients were processed with MiXCR and VDJtools. To correct CD4 versus CD8 sorting errors, any sequence found in both subsets at a frequency ratio below 5:1 was removed. CDR3 nucleotide sequences shared between donor and recipient were removed because their origin could not be assigned. At least 2-fold expansion over unstimulated cells and a minimum CFSE-low frequency of 0.002% (template counts) or 0.001% (read counts) were required for clones to be classified as alloreactive. Clones were considered mappable if detected in sequenced pre-transplant spleen, lymph node, or MLR CFSE-low populations of the donor or recipient. Cumulative frequency of alloreactive clones was calculated as a percentage of all sequences weighted by copy number. In TCRdb, the immuneACCESS table is reduced to in-frame sequences with V and J assigned. These tables do not hold every clone; where another copy was compared, an unresolved V gene accounts for under half, and the others remain unexplained. The DNA gave D and trimming, while V, J and clone size come from that table. The sample has around 90,000 clones on record, 85% to 95% of them singletons. The ten largest clones take up 1% to 1.4% of the sample.

Sequences were derived from unstimulated CD8+ T cells sorted from spleen or lymph node cells, sampled before transplant. This receptor was taken from a human donor who was the organ donor for an intestinal transplant. The chain is encoded by TRBV7-2 joined to TRBJ2-7; a tentative D call is TRBD1 (6 bases match). CDR3 reads: CASSSLWDTLSYEQYF. The bases read TGTGCCAGCAGCTCCCTTTGGGACACACTTTCCTACGAGCAGTACTTC.